This TCR beta chain emerged from a study of blood T cell repertoires in COVID-19. Assay: immunoSEQ multiplex PCR; the TCRdb copy retains only in-frame clones and omits some. The sample yields approximately 350,000 clones, more than 80% seen once. V was trimmed by 1 base and J by 3 bases, leaving 9 bases between them. The CDR3 is 14 residues long. Germline CDR1 SGHNT, CDR2 YENEEA. This chain links TRBV11-3 with TRBJ1-1; D not resolved. The receptor's source is a woman under 40 with COVID-19, enrolled during active disease. Sequencing was performed on peripheral blood. The CDR3 DNA is TGTGCCAGCAGCTTAGGAGCGGCACACACTGAAGCTTTCTTT. It specifies CASSLGAAHTEAFF.